This T cell receptor (beta chain) was sequenced for a study of post-analysis software for immune sequencing data. On this clonotype: The antigen remains unidentified.

Carried by the TCR beta cDNA libraries were unique molecular identifiers. MiXCR, applied by TCRdb to the PCR reads, yields one record per CDR3 protein. The sample lists 380,000 or so distinct CDR3 sequences, less than 40% occurring once. The study's findings and limits: Compared with controls, patients had more of about 5 TRBV segments, including TRBV5-6, TRBV5-1 and TRBV20-1.

The CDR3 extends over 14 amino acids. Germline V gene sequence: CDR1 SEHNR, CDR2 FQNEAQ (reference sequence). Trimming at V came to 1 base and at J to 5 bases, leaving 4 bases not matched to a gene. The material sequenced was blood. This rearrangement joins TRBV7-9 to TRBJ2-7, with 8 bases matching TRBD1. This sequence was found in a girl under 18 with multiple sclerosis. CDR3: CASSLGRGQNEQYF. As DNA, the CDR3 is TGTGCCAGCAGCTTAGGCAGGGGGCAGAACGAGCAGTACTTC.